A single sample is the source of the 12 T cell receptor beta chains below, sequenced in a study of T cell changes during pregnancy in multiple sclerosis. Profiling relied on immunoSEQ multiplex PCR, and the TCRdb table lists in-frame clones only, not all of them. The sample has 32,000 or so clones; 89% are singletons. The specimen was CD8+ T cells from peripheral blood mononuclear cells, collected in the first trimester of pregnancy. The receptors stem from a female donor with multiple sclerosis, enrolled in a pregnancy study.

The chain has TRBV7-2 and TRBJ2-1; possibly TRBD1 for D (7 bases). Germline CDR1 and CDR2: SGHTA and FQGNSA. The CDR3 consists of 17 residues. V lost 2 bases and J 5 bases, leaving 19 bases between the germline ends. The CDR3 spells CASSLIFRRGHDNEQFF. In DNA form, the CDR3 reads TGTGCCAGCAGCTTAATTTTTAGGAGGGGGCATGACAATGAGCAGTTCTTC. Based on the CDR3 plus reference TRBV7-2 and TRBJ2-1, the full variable domain is GAGVSQSPSNKVTEKGKDVELRCDPISGHTALYWYRQSLGQGLEFLIYFQGNSAPDKSGLPSDRFSAERTGGSVSTLTIQRTQQEDSAVYLCASSLIFRRGHDNEQFFGPGTRLTVL.

The J gene is TRBJ2-5, the V gene TRBV2, with a weak D call TRBD2 (6 bases). TRBJ2-7 explains the end of the DNA better; the J call may be wrong. The germline CDR1 and CDR2 sequences are SNHLY and FYNNEI. This CDR3 has 13 amino acids. CDR3 loop: CASHGGVSYEQYF. The CDR3 DNA reads as TGTGCCTCCCACGGAGGGGTATCCTACGAGCAGTACTTC.

This clone was seen just once. This sequence joins TRBV7-9 and TRBJ2-7, with 16 bases that match TRBD2. The junction had 1 base not matched to a gene; V was cut back by 4 bases and J by 4 bases. The CDR3 has 15 residues. The germline gives CDR1 SEHNR, CDR2 FQNEAQ (reference sequence). The CDR3 is CASSSGLAGGYEQYF. The CDR3 DNA follows: TGTGCCAGCAGCTCGGGACTAGCGGGAGGGTACGAGCAGTACTTC.

This chain links TRBV5-1 with TRBJ2-3; TRBD2 matches at 9 bases. Germline CDR1 SGHRS, CDR2 YFSETQ. V dropped 1 base and J dropped 5; count of bases not matched to a gene: 17. The CDR3 runs to 19 residues. CDR3 residues: CASSLPILAGLPFVDTQYF. The CDR3 DNA reads TGCGCCAGCAGCTTGCCGATCCTAGCGGGGTTACCGTTCGTAGATACGCAGTATTTT.

The CDR3 loop reads CASSQVATGGSYEQYF. CDR3 in DNA: TGCGCCAGCAGCCAAGTGGCTACAGGGGGCTCCTACGAGCAGTACTTC. The V call is TRBV4-1, the J call TRBJ2-7; 8 nucleotides line up with TRBD1. V was pared by 1 base and J by 0 bases, with 5 bases of the junction left unmatched. The CDR3 runs 16 residues. CDR1 and CDR2 (germline): MGHRA, YSYEKL.

The chain links TRBV2 to TRBJ2-7, with D possibly matching TRBD1 (7 bases). This CDR3 region has 14 residues. The V end lost 4 bases, the J end lost 5 bases, and 15 bases lay between the germline ends. Germline V gene sequence: CDR1 SNHLY, CDR2 FYNNEI. The CDR3 DNA is TGTGCCAGCAGTGGGTTACAGGGGAGGCACGAGCAGTACTTC. Its translation: CASSGLQGRHEQYF.

The chain combines TRBV7-2 with TRBJ2-7; D is possibly TRBD1 (6 bases). The CDR3 contains 14 residues. Germline CDR1 is SGHTA and CDR2 is FQGNSA. V lost 4 bases and J 5 bases, leaving 15 bases between the germline ends. CDR3: CASSSQGLGDEQYF. CDR3 DNA: TGTGCCAGCAGCTCTCAGGGGCTCGGGGACGAGCAGTACTTC.

The chain links TRBV2 to TRBJ2-2, with 11 bases lining up with TRBD1. The CDR3 runs 15 residues. Germline V lookup: CDR1 SNHLY, CDR2 FYNNEI. With 5 bases clipped from V and 6 bases from J, the junction kept 5 bases outside the gene matches. DNA for the CDR3: TGTGCCAGCAGTCCAGGACAGGGGGCCTCCGGGGAGCTGTTTTTT. It yields the protein CASSPGQGASGELFF.

The chain has TRBV28 and TRBJ2-4; 7 nucleotides agree with TRBD2. Germline CDR1 and CDR2: MDHEN and SYDVKM. The CDR3 spans 14 residues. Losses at the gene ends were 2 bases for V and 6 bases for J; bases not matched to a gene: 4. CDR3 sequence reads: CASSLAGVRNIQYF. The CDR3 bases are TGTGCCAGCAGTTTAGCGGGAGTACGAAACATTCAGTACTTC.

The J gene is TRBJ2-1, the V gene TRBV25-1; maybe TRBD1 (6 bases). V lost 3 bases, J lost 2 bases, and 14 bases lay in between. The CDR3 has 16 amino acids. Germline V gives CDR1 MGHDK, CDR2 SYGVNS. CDR3 in amino acids: CASSEDQAGAYNEQFF. The DNA of the CDR3 is TGTGCCAGCAGTGAGGATCAGGCAGGGGCCTACAATGAGCAGTTCTTC. The entire variable domain, with the rest obtained from reference TRBV25-1 and TRBJ2-1, is as follows: EADIYQTPRYLVIGTGKKITLECSQTMGHDKMYWYQQDPGMELHLIHYSYGVNSTEKGDLSSESTVSRIRTEHFPLTLESARPSHTSQYLCASSEDQAGAYNEQFFGPGTRLTVL.

The gene calls are TRBV4-1 and TRBJ1-5; no reliable D call. The CDR3 covers 21 residues. The germline CDR1 and CDR2 sequences are MGHRA and YSYEKL. Trimming cost V 0 bases and J 2 bases, with 26 bases left between them. In DNA, the CDR3 is TGCGCCAGCAGCCAAGATGAAGTAGTGAGGCAGATCATTCAAGGCAATCAGCCCCAGCATTTT. Translating gives CASSQDEVVRQIIQGNQPQHF.

Here the CDR3 reads CASSLTLGGNQPQHF. The CDR3 bases are TGTGCCAGCAGCTTAACCTTGGGGGGGAATCAGCCCCAGCATTTT. The V gene is TRBV11-2, the J gene TRBJ1-5; D may be TRBD1 (5 bases). Germline V gene lookup returns CDR1 SGHAT and CDR2 FQNNGV. The germline V and J ends were trimmed by 2 bases and 4 bases, with 12 bases remaining between them. CDR3 size: 15 residues.